The clone carrying this T cell receptor (beta chain) was detected only a few times. What it binds is not known. Trimming stripped 6 bases from V and 4 bases from J, with 20 bases between. From germline, CDR1 is KGHSH and CDR2 LQKENI. CDR3 length equals 16 residues. MiXCR, run by TCRdb on the 5' RACE reads, gives a single entry per CDR3 protein. The profile shows hundreds of thousands of distinct CDR3 sequences, 18% of them singletons. The data originate from a study of identical twins. Study-wide results and limits: Weaker excess sharing between twins was seen in beta out-of-frame sequences.

The sample also formed part of further work on T cells expressing NK-cell markers.

The specimen sequenced was PBMCs. The receptor comes from a young woman in good health. This chain links TRBV18 with TRBJ2-3, with TRBD2 as a possible D gene (6 bases). The CDR3 bases are TGTGCCAGCTCGCCCACCTTGGGGGGTCGGTCAGATACGCAGTATTTT. Residues: CASSPTLGGRSDTQYF.